This TCR beta chain was identified during a study of a mutant IDH1 vaccine in newly diagnosed glioma. At the level of the study: The earlier regimen, radiotherapy, temozolomide, or both, was most often both.

Of note for this clone: Its target is unknown.

V trimming: 5 bases; J trimming: 7 bases; junction bases outside the gene matches: 8. This CDR3 has 14 amino acids. Germline values: CDR1 MNHNS, CDR2 SASEGT. The method was immunoSEQ multiplex PCR; TCRdb's version includes in-frame clones alone and lacks a portion of them. The sample lists roughly 56,000 clones; around 75% were seen once. Described time point: week 47, end of study. Alongside topical imiquimod, each dose of vaccine comprised 300 ug of mutant IDH1 20-mer peptide. Here the sequenced sample was PBMCs, taken from a glioma patient whose treatment included an IDH1 peptide vaccine. The receptor comes from a man in his fifties with glioma. The chain employs TRBV6-1 and TRBJ2-5; 9 bases are shared with TRBD1. The CDR3 reads CASSSTGGRGTQYF. The CDR3 coding sequence is TGTGCCAGCAGTTCGACAGGGGGTCGGGGGACCCAGTACTTC.